These 17 T cell receptor beta chains share one sample of origin, sequenced in a study of early T cells in non-severe SARS-CoV-2 infection (dated by TCRdb to about 2021). Library prep was done by 5' RACE. Instrument on record: NextSeq 500. Clones were called with MiXCR by TCRdb after fastp trimmed the public reads at Q25, and only in-frame beta chains were retained. Rows merge per CDR3 protein into single entries with the most common DNA and genes. This sample holds roughly 34,000 distinct CDR3 sequences; about 3.8% were observed only once. The ten largest account for about 5.5% of the sample. The sample was whole blood. These TCRs come from an adult who was a healthcare worker with PCR-confirmed SARS-CoV-2 infection or an uninfected control (not recorded which).

This clonotype has at least ten counts. The chain uses TRBV10-3 and TRBJ2-1, with 10 bases fitting TRBD2. The CDR3 is 17 residues long. V was pared by 2 bases and J by 3 bases, with 7 bases of the junction left unmatched. The germline gives CDR1 ENHRY, CDR2 SYGVKD. CDR3 sequence reads: CAISEILAGADYNEQFF. As DNA, the CDR3 is TGTGCCATCAGTGAGATTCTAGCGGGAGCTGACTACAATGAGCAGTTCTTC.

V and J are TRBV5-1 and TRBJ2-3; 9 positions agree with TRBD1. V lost 3 bases and J lost 1; bases outside the gene matches: 0. The CDR3 is made up of 14 amino acids. CDR1 is SGHRS, CDR2 YFSETQ, per germline. The CDR3 spells CASSWDRGTDTQYF. The CDR3 bases are TGCGCCAGCAGCTGGGACAGGGGCACAGATACGCAGTATTTT.

There are many counts of this clonotype. This chain joins TRBV18 and TRBJ1-2; possibly TRBD1 for D (5 bases). V gave up 2 bases and J gave up 5 bases, with 9 bases separating them. The CDR3 extends over 13 amino acids. The germline CDR1 and CDR2 sequences are KGHSH and LQKENI. The CDR3 region has the DNA TGTGCCAGCTCACCAGGGACGGATTATGGCTACACCTTC. It specifies CASSPGTDYGYTF.

In this sample, this clonotype turned up many times. The chain carries TRBV4-1 and TRBJ2-2; 7 bases align to TRBD2. Germline V CDR1 and CDR2: MGHRA, YSYEKL. The CDR3 sequence is 16 residues long. The junction had 8 bases not matched to a gene; V was cut back by 4 bases and J by 3 bases. The CDR3 nucleotides read TGCGCCAGCAGCCTCTTTGGGGGGGTCGACACCGGGGAGCTGTTTTTT. This encodes CASSLFGGVDTGELFF.

The gene calls are TRBV7-6 and TRBJ2-2; D is uncertain. The ends were cut back, 5 bases at V and 6 bases at J, with 13 bases in the middle. Germline-derived CDR1 and CDR2 are SGHVS and FNYEAQ. The CDR3 is 14 amino acids. CDR3 nucleotide sequence: TGTGCCAGCAGCATTAGGAGTGACCCCGGGGAGCTGTTTTTT. It encodes CASSIRSDPGELFF.

The V gene is TRBV19, the J gene TRBJ2-1, with D tentatively TRBD1 (6 bases). This CDR3 is 13 amino acids long. Germline V CDR1 and CDR2: LNHDA, SQIVND (reference sequence). Between the trimmed V and J ends, which lost 1 base and 13 bases, there was a span of 14 bases. The CDR3 spells CASSIGAGARQFF. Written as DNA, the CDR3 is TGTGCCAGTAGTATAGGGGCAGGGGCTCGTCAGTTCTTC. Variable domain in full (rest from reference TRBV19 and TRBJ2-1): DGGITQSPKYLFRKEGQNVTLSCEQNLNHDAMYWYRQDPGQGLRLIYYSQIVNDFQKGDIAEGYSVSREKKESFPLTVTSAQKNPTAFYLCASSIGAGARQFFGPGTRLTVL.

This chain joins TRBV9 and TRBJ2-3; no reliable D call. V was shortened by 2 bases and J by 3 bases, with 19 bases between the two germline ends. Germline values: CDR1 SGDLS, CDR2 YYNGEE. The CDR3 totals 17 residues. The CDR3 is CASSVRPVATTTDTQYF. In DNA, the CDR3 is TGTGCCAGCAGCGTCCGCCCTGTAGCCACAACGACAGATACGCAGTATTTT. The full variable domain, rest sourced from reference TRBV9 and TRBJ2-3, is DSGVTQTPKHLITATGQRVTLRCSPRSGDLSVYWYQQSLDQGLQFLIQYYNGEERAKGNILERFSAQQFPDLHSELNLSSLELGDSALYFCASSVRPVATTTDTQYFGPGTRLTVL.

This clonotype was observed at least ten times. The chain recombines TRBV3-1 with TRBJ2-7; a possible D gene is TRBD2 (5 bases). The CDR3 runs 15 residues. V was clipped by 0 bases and J by 3 bases, with 12 bases between them. In germline, CDR1 is LGHDT, CDR2 YNNKEL (reference sequence). The CDR3: CASSQEGAANYEQYF. CDR3 nucleotides: TGTGCCAGCAGCCAAGAGGGAGCAGCTAACTACGAGCAGTACTTC.

In its sample, this clonotype was seen many times. The chain employs TRBV9 and TRBJ2-3; the D is unclear. Trimming pared 4 bases from V and 0 bases from J, leaving 12 bases between. Germline CDR1 is SGDLS and CDR2 is YYNGEE. The CDR3 covers 15 residues. CDR3 sequence reads: CASSLLGWSTDTQYF. Here the CDR3 DNA reads TGTGCCAGCAGCTTGTTAGGGTGGAGCACAGATACGCAGTATTTT.

This clonotype has ten or more counts. The rearrangement links TRBV10-3 to TRBJ2-7; D unclear. Germline assignment: CDR1 ENHRY and CDR2 SYGVKD. Trimming took 0 bases from V and 4 from J, leaving 10 bases between them. The CDR3 contains 14 residues. The CDR3 protein is CAISESRRPYEQYF. CDR3 in DNA: TGTGCCATCAGTGAGTCAAGGCGACCTTACGAGCAGTACTTC.

This clonotype has more than one count but fewer than ten. The chain uses TRBV28 and TRBJ2-3; D is perhaps TRBD2 (6 bases). Germline values: CDR1 MDHEN, CDR2 SYDVKM. Between the trimmed V and J ends, which lost 5 bases and 4 bases, there was a span of 16 bases. The CDR3 runs 15 residues. The CDR3 here is CASSPGTPGADTQYF. The CDR3 DNA is TGTGCCAGCAGTCCCGGGACTCCCGGGGCAGATACGCAGTATTTT.

This clonotype has at least ten counts. This chain uses TRBV3-1 with TRBJ2-1; D gene uncertain. Between the trimmed V and J ends, which lost 2 bases and 6 bases, there was a span of 8 bases. Germline V lookup: CDR1 LGHDT, CDR2 YNNKEL (reference sequence). This CDR3 comprises 13 residues. The CDR3 region is CASSQPLRNEQFF. For the CDR3, the DNA is TGTGCCAGCAGCCAACCCCTTCGCAATGAGCAGTTCTTC.

V and J are TRBV5-5 and TRBJ2-7; 7 nucleotides align to TRBD1. Germline CDR1 is SGHKS and CDR2 is YYEKEE (reference sequence). CDR3 length: 15 amino acids. V shed 4 bases, J shed 9 bases, and the junction held 16 bases outside the gene matches. The DNA for the CDR3 is TGTGCCAGCAGCGTAACCGGGACAGCTCATGAGGGGCAGTACTTC. Translating gives CASSVTGTAHEGQYF.

This clonotype occurred many times. The chain carries TRBV6-6 and TRBJ1-2; TRBD1 matches at 8 bases. The V gene end was trimmed by 8 bases and the J gene end by 4 bases; junction bases not matched to a gene: 12. From germline, CDR1 is MNHNY and CDR2 SVGAGI (reference sequence). The CDR3 spans 15 residues. CDR3 sequence (DNA): TGTGCCAGCGCCGGAATTAGGACAGGGACCTATGGCTACACCTTC. It translates to CASAGIRTGTYGYTF.

This clonotype was observed many times. The chain links TRBV4-1 to TRBJ2-5; unclear D gene. With 0 bases removed from V and 7 bases from J, the gap between germline ends came to 12 bases. Germline CDR1 reads MGHRA; CDR2 reads YSYEKL. This CDR3 has 14 amino acids. In DNA, the CDR3 is TGCGCCAGCAGCCAAGAGGATTTTGAGGCGACCCAGTACTTC. Translation gives CASSQEDFEATQYF.

Ten or more counts support this clonotype. The chain has TRBV3-1 and TRBJ1-5; D remains ambiguous. This CDR3 comprises 14 residues. Germline CDR1 LGHDT, CDR2 YNNKEL (reference sequence). Trimming left V 1 base short and J 9 bases short, with 13 bases between. CDR3 nucleotides: TGTGCCAGCAGCCAAGCGGGCGAGAGTCGGCCCCAGCATTTT. Translated, it gives CASSQAGESRPQHF.

This clonotype was seen many times. The gene calls are TRBV4-2 and TRBJ2-3; perhaps TRBD1 as D (6 bases). There are 14 residues in the CDR3. Looked up from germline, CDR1 is LGHNA and CDR2 is YNFKEQ. V lost 1 base and J lost 4, with 9 bases in between. In nucleotides, the CDR3 is TGTGCCAGCAGCCAAGCAGGGACATCAGATACGCAGTATTTT. Translating it yields CASSQAGTSDTQYF.